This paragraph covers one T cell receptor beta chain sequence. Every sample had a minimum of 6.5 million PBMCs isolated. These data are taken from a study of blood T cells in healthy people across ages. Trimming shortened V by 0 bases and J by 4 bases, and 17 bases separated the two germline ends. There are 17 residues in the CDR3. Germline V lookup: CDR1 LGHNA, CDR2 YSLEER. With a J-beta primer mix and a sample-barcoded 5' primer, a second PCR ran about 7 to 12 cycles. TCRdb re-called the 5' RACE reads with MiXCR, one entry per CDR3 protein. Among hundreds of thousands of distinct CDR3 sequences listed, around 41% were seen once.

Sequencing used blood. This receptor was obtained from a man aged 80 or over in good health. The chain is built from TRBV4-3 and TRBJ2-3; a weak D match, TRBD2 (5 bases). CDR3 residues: CASSQEIIPGGADTQYF. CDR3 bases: TGCGCCAGCAGCCAAGAAATAATTCCCGGAGGCGCAGATACGCAGTATTTT.